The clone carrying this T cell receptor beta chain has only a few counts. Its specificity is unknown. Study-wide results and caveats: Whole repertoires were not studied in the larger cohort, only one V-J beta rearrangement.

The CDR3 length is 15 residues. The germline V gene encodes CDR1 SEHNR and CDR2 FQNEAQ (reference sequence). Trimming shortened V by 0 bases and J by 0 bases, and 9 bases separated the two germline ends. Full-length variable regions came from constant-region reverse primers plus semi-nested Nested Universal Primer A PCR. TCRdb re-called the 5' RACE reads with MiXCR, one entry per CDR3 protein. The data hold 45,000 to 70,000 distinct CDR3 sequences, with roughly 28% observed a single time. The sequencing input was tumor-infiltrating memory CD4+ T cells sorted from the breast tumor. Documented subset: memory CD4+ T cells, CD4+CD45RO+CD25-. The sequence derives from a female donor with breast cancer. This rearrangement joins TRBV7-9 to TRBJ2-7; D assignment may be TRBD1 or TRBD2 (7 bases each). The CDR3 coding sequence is TGTGCCAGCAGCTTAGCCAGGGGGGGCTCCTACGAGCAGTACTTC. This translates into CASSLARGGSYEQYF.